The T cell receptor (beta chain) under discussion was sequenced for a study of T cells in Graves' hyperthyroidism and ophthalmopathy. About the research overall: Peripheral blood was acquired at first diagnosis, ahead of any therapy whatsoever. General study results and limits: Also found in blood were most expanded thyroid clonotypes above 0.001.

In the case of this clonotype: As yet, its antigen is unknown.

Diagnosis relied on clinical symptoms, serum thyroxine and TRAb, thyroid ultrasound and orbital computed tomography. Amplification targeted TCR beta CDR3 regions from RNA transcripts. Initially, a first-round RT-PCR of the TCR CDR3 employed the HTBI primer set. TCRdb processed the multiplex PCR reads anew with MiXCR; each CDR3 protein has one entry. The sample lists about 380,000 distinct CDR3 sequences, around 20% occurring once. CDR3 size: 16 residues. The V end lost 3 bases, the J end lost 5 bases, and 19 bases lay between the germline ends. The germline CDR1 and CDR2 sequences are ENHRY and SYGVKD.

The chain recombines TRBV10-3 with TRBJ2-5; D is possibly TRBD1 or TRBD2 (6 bases each). Sequencing was performed on blood. The receptor was derived from a young man with Graves' ophthalmopathy. CDR3 sequence: CAISDGRMGGGETQYF. The CDR3 nucleotides read TGTGCCATCAGTGACGGTCGCATGGGGGGCGGTGAGACCCAGTACTTC.